These 20 T cell receptor beta chains were all obtained from the same sample, sequenced in a study of graft-versus-host responses after intestinal transplantation. Sequencing used immunoSEQ multiplex PCR; TCRdb keeps in-frame clones, though not all of them. The sample includes tens of thousands of clones, about 94% of them seen just once. Their specific antigens are unknown. The sequenced sample was unstimulated CD8+ T cells sorted from spleen or lymph node cells, obtained before intestinal transplant. All receptors derive from a human donor who received an intestinal transplant.

This clone turned up a few times. The rearrangement links TRBV10-3 to TRBJ2-7; D is unclear. CDR3 length equals 12 residues. The germline gives CDR1 ENHRY, CDR2 SYGVKD. Trimming shortened V by 5 bases and J by 2 bases, and 7 bases separated the two germline ends. CDR3: CAISPEAYEQYF. The CDR3 bases are TGTGCCATCAGTCCTGAGGCCTACGAGCAGTACTTC.

J is TRBJ1-2 and V is TRBV27; D perhaps matches TRBD1 (5 bases). Germline V gives CDR1 MNHEY, CDR2 SMNVEV (reference sequence). V gave up 2 bases and J gave up 4 bases, with 8 bases separating them. This CDR3 is 13 amino acids long. CDR3 in DNA: TGTGCCAGCAGTTTAGCAGGGAGCTATGGCTACACCTTC. It codes for CASSLAGSYGYTF.

This clone appeared a few times. The chain couples TRBV6-1 to TRBJ2-5; D unclear. CDR1 MNHNS and CDR2 SASEGT come from the germline V gene. V lost 0 bases to trimming and J lost 4 bases, with 12 bases between them. The CDR3 runs 15 residues. The CDR3 region is CASSEALLLGETQYF. The CDR3 bases are TGTGCCAGCAGTGAAGCGCTTCTCCTGGGAGAGACCCAGTACTTC.

This chain joins TRBV5-4 and TRBJ2-7; 9 positions match TRBD1. Germline V gives CDR1 SGHNT, CDR2 YYREEE (reference sequence). This CDR3 comprises 14 residues. V shed 4 bases, J shed 4 bases, and the junction held 6 bases outside the gene matches. Written as DNA, the CDR3 is TGTGCCAGCAGCCTCCGGGACAGGGATTACGAGCAGTACTTC. Residues: CASSLRDRDYEQYF.

The genes are TRBV7-6 and TRBJ2-1; 8 bases match TRBD1. CDR1 and CDR2 (germline): SGHVS, FNYEAQ. The CDR3 length is 16 residues. V trimming: 4 bases; J trimming: 3 bases; junction bases outside the gene matches: 8. The CDR3: CASSYTSGGVYNEQFF. CDR3 nucleotide sequence: TGTGCCAGCAGCTATACGTCAGGGGGCGTCTACAATGAGCAGTTCTTC.

CDR3 amino acids: CSVEISNYGYTF. The CDR3 DNA sequence: TGCAGCGTTGAAATCAGCAACTATGGCTACACCTTC. V and J are TRBV29-1 and TRBJ1-2; D remains ambiguous. CDR3 length equals 12 residues. V was trimmed by 2 bases and J by 2 bases, leaving 6 bases between them. Per the germline V gene, CDR1 is SQVTM and CDR2 is ANQGSEA.

The V call is TRBV30, the J call TRBJ1-5; 12 bases are shared with TRBD1. V dropped 4 bases and J dropped 7; count of bases not matched to a gene: 2. There are 13 residues in the CDR3. CDR1 is GTSNPN, CDR2 SVGIG, per germline (reference sequence). CDR3 in amino acids: CAWTGTGGQPQHF. In DNA, the CDR3 is TGTGCCTGGACCGGGACAGGGGGCCAGCCCCAGCATTTT.

The V call is TRBV27, the J call TRBJ2-1; D call uncertain. The CDR3 has 13 amino acids. CDR1 MNHEY and CDR2 SMNVEV come from the germline V gene (reference sequence). Trimming pared 2 bases from V and 6 bases from J, leaving 8 bases between. Written as DNA, the CDR3 is TGTGCCAGCAGTTTACGCGGTGGCAATGAGCAGTTCTTC. It is translated as CASSLRGGNEQFF.

This clone occurred once. The rearrangement joins TRBV6-5 to TRBJ2-5, with TRBD1 matching 9 bases. The J segment lost 2 bases and the V segment lost 0 bases, leaving 1 base of the junction unmatched. Germline V gene lookup returns CDR1 MNHEY and CDR2 SVGAGI. The CDR3 covers 15 residues. The DNA of the CDR3 is TGTGCCAGCAGTTACTCGACAGGGGGTCAAGAGACCCAGTACTTC. This sequence encodes CASSYSTGGQETQYF.

V usage is TRBV27 and J usage is TRBJ1-1; 7 positions match TRBD1. The V segment lost 4 bases and the J segment 4 bases; nucleotides outside the gene matches: 6. The germline gives CDR1 MNHEY, CDR2 SMNVEV (reference sequence). The CDR3 covers 14 residues. CDR3 DNA: TGTGCCAGCAGTTACCGACAGGGTATCACTGAAGCTTTCTTT. Its protein is CASSYRQGITEAFF.

The chain combines TRBV2 with TRBJ1-1, with D perhaps TRBD1 (5 bases). The CDR3 totals 15 residues. Trimming removed 0 bases from V and 2 bases from J, with 10 bases in between. Per the germline V gene, CDR1 is SNHLY and CDR2 is FYNNEI. The CDR3 spells CASSEAWGLNTEAFF. The CDR3 DNA reads as TGTGCCAGCAGTGAAGCGTGGGGACTCAACACTGAAGCTTTCTTT.

V and J are TRBV6-5 and TRBJ1-2; 7 positions match TRBD1. The germline V gene encodes CDR1 MNHEY and CDR2 SVGAGI. This CDR3 is built from 13 residues. The ends lost 6 bases at V and 4 bases at J; junction bases unmatched: 5. The DNA of the CDR3 is TGTGCCAGCAGAACAGGGGTCAGCTATGGCTACACCTTC. Translated, it gives CASRTGVSYGYTF.

This clone appeared a few times. The chain has TRBV27 and TRBJ2-2, with 10 bases lining up with TRBD1. CDR1 is MNHEY, CDR2 SMNVEV, per germline (reference sequence). V was pared by 4 bases and J by 3 bases, with 2 bases of the junction left unmatched. This CDR3 spans 15 amino acids. This CDR3 is CASSSGQGDTGELFF. CDR3 nucleotides: TGTGCCAGCAGTTCAGGACAGGGGGACACCGGGGAGCTGTTTTTT.

This sequence joins TRBV19 and TRBJ2-7; D possibly corresponds to TRBD1 (5 bases). The CDR3 runs 13 residues. CDR1 is LNHDA, CDR2 SQIVND, per germline (reference sequence). V lost 4 bases and J 2 bases, leaving 9 bases between the germline ends. The CDR3 here is CASSTGSTYEQYF. The CDR3 bases are TGTGCCAGTAGTACAGGGTCTACCTACGAGCAGTACTTC.

V gene TRBV30 combines with J gene TRBJ2-1; D ambiguous. V was cut by 5 bases and J by 8 bases, with 10 bases left in between. Looked up from germline, CDR1 is GTSNPN and CDR2 is SVGIG (reference sequence). The CDR3 is 11 amino acids. This CDR3 is CAWEARYEQFF. CDR3 in DNA: TGTGCCTGGGAGGCTAGGTATGAGCAGTTCTTC.

In its sample, this clone was seen once. The gene calls are TRBV28 and TRBJ2-5, with D possibly matching TRBD2 (5 bases). Germline V CDR1 and CDR2: MDHEN, SYDVKM. The CDR3 is 16 residues long. With 4 bases removed from V and 0 bases from J, the gap between germline ends came to 15 bases. The CDR3: CASSYTTMGYQETQYF. CDR3 bases: TGTGCCAGCAGTTATACGACTATGGGGTACCAAGAGACCCAGTACTTC.

The V and J genes are TRBV6-5 and TRBJ2-7, with D unresolved. CDR3 length equals 13 residues. The germline CDR1 and CDR2 sequences are MNHEY and SVGAGI. V lost 5 bases and J 7 bases, leaving 15 bases between the germline ends. The CDR3 nucleotides are TGTGCCAGCAGTGAGCCCCCTTCATGTGAGCAGTACTTC. Its translation is CASSEPPSCEQYF.

The V call is TRBV28, the J call TRBJ2-7, with 9 bases identical to TRBD1. Trimming at V came to 2 bases and at J to 7 bases, leaving 9 bases not matched to a gene. The CDR3 runs 15 residues. Looked up from germline, CDR1 is MDHEN and CDR2 is SYDVKM. The CDR3 region is CASSLGDRVGGEQYF. The CDR3 DNA follows: TGTGCCAGCAGTTTAGGGGACAGGGTTGGGGGGGAGCAGTACTTC.

The chain is built from TRBV5-1 and TRBJ1-2, with D maybe TRBD1 (6 bases). The CDR3 length is 14 residues. Per the germline V gene, CDR1 is SGHRS and CDR2 is YFSETQ. The germline V and J ends were trimmed by 0 bases and 5 bases, with 11 bases remaining between them. For the CDR3, the DNA is TGCGCCAGCAGCTTGGACAGGGTCCCATATGGCTACACCTTC. Translating gives CASSLDRVPYGYTF.

For the CDR3, the DNA is TGCGCCAGCAGGGACTTACTCGGGGATATGGCCAAAAACATTCAGTACTTC. Translation gives CASRDLLGDMAKNIQYF. V gene TRBV10-1 combines with J gene TRBJ2-4, with D possibly matching TRBD2 (5 bases). Trimming shortened V by 6 bases and J by 1 base, and 19 bases separated the two germline ends. The CDR3 has 17 amino acids. Per germline, CDR1 WNHNN and CDR2 SYGVQD (reference sequence).